This record looks at one TCR beta chain sequence and its context. Its target is unknown. A much larger clone is a single base away; this may be a read error. Samples came from axillary lymph nodes draining the breast cancer. In germline, CDR1 is MNHNS, CDR2 SASEGT. Trimming cost V 5 bases and J 9 bases; bases outside gene matches: 15. The CDR3 is 16 residues long. This entry is derived from a study of breast tumors, draining lymph nodes, adjacent tissues. Findings and limits, study-wide: The data were judged consistent with most tumor T cells coming from lymph node and expanding in tumor. Data only fit, rather than demonstrated, lymph node origin of most tumor T cells. Tumors had less TCR diversity than lymph nodes, more than nontumor tissue. Luminal-like breast cancer showed significantly higher tumor–nontumor repertoire similarity than basal-like.

TCRdb called the multiplex PCR reads again in MiXCR, with one record for every CDR3 protein. The sample comprises approximately 250,000 distinct CDR3 sequences, 30% to 35% of which are singletons, and approximately 3.7% rests with the top ten. The genes are TRBV6-1 and TRBJ2-1; 8 bases match TRBD2. The sample consisted of axillary lymph node tissue. The receptor was derived from a female donor with breast cancer. Some clones in this sample may be carry-over from other donors' samples. The DNA for the CDR3 is TGTGCCAGCAGTCACTCTCCAGCGGGGGCATCGGCTGAGCAGTTCTTC. It translates to CASSHSPAGASAEQFF.